This T cell receptor beta chain was captured in a study of T-cell memory formation after mild COVID-19. Study in general: Largely, TCR clusters stayed within a single donor.

Worth noting for this clonotype: Its antigen is not known.

Amplification by 5'RACE using constant-segment primers produced TCR alpha and TCR beta cDNA libraries that carried sample barcodes and UMIs. TCRdb re-derived calls from the 5' RACE reads in MiXCR, one entry per CDR3 protein. The sample contains more than 350,000 distinct CDR3 sequences, about 16% of which appear only once. CDR1 is MDHEN and CDR2 is SYDVKM in the germline V gene. The CDR3 is 14 residues long. Deletions cut 7 bases from V and 1 base from J, with 13 bases between. Study findings and constraints: Confirmation was lacking for SARS-CoV-2 specificity of second-wave clones that peaked on day 37.

The clonotype comes from a man aged 18 to 35 who had mild COVID-19 (a few samples of this study predate the infection). Cell type and time point are not known. Sequences were obtained from PBMCs or a T cell subset sorted from them (not recorded which). This chain joins TRBV28 and TRBJ1-1; no clear D gene. The CDR3: CASTPMGWNTEAFF. Written as DNA, the CDR3 is TGTGCCAGCACCCCGATGGGCTGGAACACTGAAGCTTTCTTT.